This T cell receptor (beta chain) was documented in a study of blood T cell repertoires in COVID-19. Trimming took 2 bases from V and 0 from J, leaving 8 bases between them. Looked up from germline, CDR1 is MNHEY and CDR2 is SVGAGI. The CDR3 spans 15 residues. Generated by immunoSEQ multiplex PCR, the TCRdb table keeps only in-frame clones and is missing some. This sample has roughly 200,000 clones, with approximately 78% found just once. The receptor's source is a man aged 35 to 55 who had recovered from COVID-19. The chain joins TRBV6-5 to TRBJ2-1, with D perhaps TRBD2 (5 bases). The sequencing sample was made of PBMCs or T cells enriched from blood (not recorded which). The CDR3 DNA reads TGTGCCAGCAGTTACGAGGGAGTCTCCTACAATGAGCAGTTCTTC. Encoded protein: CASSYEGVSYNEQFF.